One and the same sample provided the 29 T cell receptor beta chains below, sequenced in a study of cytomegalovirus exposure and HLA in healthy donors. 60 Vbeta and 13 Jbeta primers were used in PCR. The table came from immunoSEQ multiplex PCR; TCRdb's copy has only in-frame clones and leaves some out. The data show 100,000 or so clones, approximately 80% seen once. Sequencing was carried out using PBMCs. The receptors stem from a middle-aged man in good health and CMV-seropositive.

This clone has just one count. The rearrangement uses TRBV5-6 and TRBJ2-6; TRBD2 is a possible D gene (6 bases). The CDR3 extends over 18 amino acids. Trimming cost V 0 bases and J 0 bases, with 13 bases left between them. From germline, CDR1 is SGHDT and CDR2 YYEEEE. The CDR3 nucleotides are TGTGCCAGCAGCTTGGCCGCGCGGACTATCTCTGGGGCCAACGTCCTGACTTTC. Protein sequence: CASSLAARTISGANVLTF.

The CDR3 DNA reads TGCGCCAGCAGCGCGGGACGAGGAGGCGGCGAGCAGTACTTC. Protein sequence: CASSAGRGGGEQYF. This chain links TRBV5-1 with TRBJ2-7, with a possible D match to TRBD2 (6 bases). CDR3 length equals 14 residues. Trimming cost V 4 bases and J 6 bases, with 17 bases left between them. Germline V gene data show CDR1 as SGHRS and CDR2 as YFSETQ. Full variable domain (rest looked up from reference TRBV5-1 and TRBJ2-7): KAGVTQTPRYLIKTRGQQVTLSCSPISGHRSVSWYQQTPGQGLQFLFEYFSETQRNKGNFPGRFSGRQFSNSRSEMNVSTLELGDSALYLCASSAGRGGGEQYFGPGTRLTVT.

CDR3 amino acids: CASSLASGGYNEQFF. CDR3 DNA sequence: TGTGCCAGCAGCTTAGCTTCAGGGGGGTACAATGAGCAGTTCTTC. This sequence joins TRBV7-6 and TRBJ2-1, with a possible D match to TRBD1 (7 bases). The germline V gene encodes CDR1 SGHVS and CDR2 FNYEAQ. The V gene lost 0 bases and the J gene lost 4 bases, with 10 bases spanning the gap. The CDR3 runs to 15 residues.

The V gene is TRBV28, the J gene TRBJ2-3; weak D call: TRBD2 (6 bases). Germline V gene data show CDR1 as MDHEN and CDR2 as SYDVKM. This CDR3 is built from 15 residues. Trimming removed 1 base at V and 4 bases at J, with 12 bases between. The CDR3 region is CASSLFRDSPDTQYF. CDR3 nucleotides: TGTGCCAGCAGTTTATTTCGGGACTCCCCAGATACGCAGTATTTT.

This clone has only a few counts. V is TRBV5-1 and J is TRBJ2-1, with 7 nucleotides matching TRBD2. The CDR3 spans 14 residues. Germline V gene lookup returns CDR1 SGHRS and CDR2 YFSETQ. With 4 bases clipped from V and 2 bases from J, the junction kept 3 bases outside the gene matches. The CDR3: CASSPAGAYNEQFF. As DNA, the CDR3 is TGCGCCAGCAGCCCGGCGGGGGCCTACAATGAGCAGTTCTTC.

With regard to this clone: A read error is the likely source, as a far larger clone sits one nucleotide away. Additional DNA sequences in this sample encode the identical CDR3. The rearrangement links TRBV11-1 to TRBJ2-3, with D maybe TRBD1 (5 bases). This CDR3 comprises 17 residues. Per germline, CDR1 SGHAT and CDR2 FQDESV (reference sequence). CDR3 residues: CASSLYGIGRRADTQYF. CDR3 DNA: TGTGCCAGCAGCTTATATGGAATCGGACGCAGGGCAGATACCCAGTATTTT. The whole variable domain, remainder taken from reference TRBV11-1 and TRBJ2-3, is EAEVAQSPRYKITEKSQAVAFWCDPISGHATLYWYRQILGQGPELLVQFQDESVVDDSQLPKDRFSAERLKGVDSTLKIQPAELGDSAMYLCASSLYGIGRRADTQYFGPGTRLTVL.

This chain uses TRBV7-3 with TRBJ2-5, with 10 bases identical to TRBD2. The CDR3 totals 16 residues. The germline V gene encodes CDR1 SGHTA and CDR2 FQGTGA. Losses at the gene ends were 1 base for V and 2 bases for J; bases not matched to a gene: 4. The CDR3 nucleotides read TGTGCCAGCAGCTTAAACAGCGGGGGGGCTCAAGAGACCCAGTACTTC. Protein product: CASSLNSGGAQETQYF.

The V call is TRBV7-2, the J call TRBJ1-2; D gene ambiguous. The V gene's germline CDR1 is SGHTA and CDR2 FQGNSA. The V end was cut by 4 bases, the J end by 0 bases, with 9 bases between. This CDR3 is built from 14 residues. DNA of the CDR3: TGTGCCAGCAGCTATTACCAGTCTAACTATGGCTACACCTTC. Encoded protein: CASSYYQSNYGYTF.

V usage is TRBV5-8 and J usage is TRBJ2-1, with 7 bases that match TRBD2. The CDR3 totals 16 residues. Trimming at V came to 4 bases and at J to 2 bases, leaving 9 bases not matched to a gene. CDR1 and CDR2 from the germline V gene are SGHTS and YDEGEE. In DNA, the CDR3 is TGTGCCAGCAGCCTGGGGGAGGGAATAACCTACAATGAGCAGTTCTTC. Amino acid sequence: CASSLGEGITYNEQFF.

A remark on this clone: Germline and junction disagree at one end, which may indicate a read error. V is TRBV4-1 and J is TRBJ2-5; perhaps TRBD2 as D (7 bases). Germline lookup yields CDR1 MGHRA and CDR2 YSYEKL. The CDR3 extends over 16 amino acids. The CDR3 sequence: CASSQGLRGPQEAQYF. The CDR3 coding sequence is TGCGCCAGCAGCCAAGGGTTGCGGGGGCCCCAAGAGGCCCAGTACTTC.

The genes are TRBV5-6 and TRBJ2-5; 8 bases map to TRBD1. This CDR3 region has 15 residues. The germline CDR1 and CDR2 sequences are SGHDT and YYEEEE. Losses at the gene ends were 0 bases for V and 6 bases for J; bases not matched to a gene: 7. CDR3 sequence reads: CASSLGTGNKKTQYF. In nucleotides, the CDR3 is TGTGCCAGCAGCTTGGGGACAGGGAATAAAAAGACCCAGTACTTC.

V is TRBV27 and J is TRBJ2-5; D perhaps matches TRBD2 (6 bases). The J call may not be correct, given that the DNA end is closer to TRBJ2-7. CDR3 length equals 14 residues. Germline CDR1 is MNHEY and CDR2 is SMNVEV (reference sequence). CDR3: CASSLGGPGYEQYF. CDR3 DNA: TGTGCCAGCAGTTTGGGAGGTCCTGGTTACGAGCAGTACTTC.

V and J are TRBV4-1 and TRBJ1-5; 8 bases agree with TRBD1. V shed 3 bases and J 6 bases; nucleotides not matched to a gene: 7. The CDR3 contains 15 residues. The germline V gene encodes CDR1 MGHRA and CDR2 YSYEKL. CDR3 amino acids: CASSQVQGAAQPQHF. CDR3 DNA: TGCGCCAGCAGCCAGGTTCAGGGGGCGGCTCAGCCCCAGCATTTT.

The genes are TRBV7-3 and TRBJ2-7; 7 nucleotides match TRBD1. V was clipped by 4 bases and J by 6 bases; unmatched bases: 3. Germline CDR1 SGHTA, CDR2 FQGTGA. This CDR3 contains 12 residues. CDR3 residues: CASSSTGSEQYF. CDR3 DNA: TGTGCCAGCAGCTCGACAGGGAGCGAGCAGTACTTC.

The rearrangement links TRBV6-1 to TRBJ1-1; D call uncertain. This CDR3 region has 15 residues. The V gene's germline CDR1 is MNHNS and CDR2 SASEGT. Trimming cost V 5 bases and J 1 base, with 14 bases left between them. The CDR3 here is CASSHSGRKNTEAFF. As DNA, the CDR3 is TGTGCCAGCAGTCATTCGGGAAGAAAGAACACTGAAGCTTTCTTT.

The V gene is TRBV27, the J gene TRBJ2-3; D is ambiguous. Trimming cost V 5 bases and J 5 bases, with 8 bases left between them. Germline CDR1 is MNHEY and CDR2 is SMNVEV (reference sequence). The CDR3 contains 12 residues. The CDR3 sequence: CASSKPGDTQYF. As DNA, the CDR3 is TGTGCCAGCAGTAAACCGGGAGATACGCAGTATTTT.

V is TRBV5-4 and J is TRBJ2-7; 9 bases fit TRBD2. The CDR3 covers 16 residues. CDR1 and CDR2 from the germline V gene are SGHNT and YYREEE (reference sequence). Trimming took 2 bases from V and 0 from J; bases not matched to a gene: 6. Here the CDR3 reads CASSFFGGGGSYEQYF. In DNA form, the CDR3 reads TGTGCCAGCAGCTTTTTCGGCGGGGGGGGCTCCTACGAGCAGTACTTC.

The rearrangement joins TRBV6-5 to TRBJ2-7; D is undetermined. The germline CDR1 and CDR2 sequences are MNHEY and SVGAGI. The CDR3 totals 16 residues. Deletions cut 2 bases from V and 2 bases from J, with 16 bases between. In DNA, the CDR3 is TGTGCCAGCAGTTACAATCCGGGTAAAGGCCCCTACGAGCAGTACTTC. It yields the protein CASSYNPGKGPYEQYF.

The chain carries TRBV7-9 and TRBJ2-7, with 11 positions matching TRBD1. Germline V lookup: CDR1 SEHNR, CDR2 FQNEAQ (reference sequence). Trimming removed 5 bases from V and 7 bases from J; junction bases left unmatched: 7. This CDR3 is 14 amino acids long. The CDR3 sequence is CASSPGTGGWEQYF. As DNA, the CDR3 is TGTGCCAGCAGCCCCGGGACAGGGGGTTGGGAGCAGTACTTC.

The chain carries TRBV27 and TRBJ1-2, with TRBD1 matching 9 bases. This CDR3 is built from 13 residues. V gave up 6 bases and J gave up 3 bases; unmatched junction bases: 2. Germline V lookup: CDR1 MNHEY, CDR2 SMNVEV (reference sequence). CDR3 in amino acids: CASRGQGYYGYTF. The CDR3 region has the DNA TGTGCCAGCAGAGGACAGGGGTACTATGGCTACACCTTC.

The chain uses TRBV5-1 and TRBJ2-5; 8 bases match TRBD1. The CDR3 is 15 residues long. J gave up 4 bases and V 0 bases, and 5 bases lay outside the gene matches. Germline V gene lookup returns CDR1 SGHRS and CDR2 YFSETQ. CDR3 protein: CASSLGQGIGETQYF. CDR3 nucleotides: TGCGCCAGCAGCTTGGGACAGGGGATTGGAGAGACCCAGTACTTC.

V is TRBV7-2 and J is TRBJ2-5, with 8 nucleotides matching TRBD2. Judging by the DNA end, TRBJ2-7 fits better; the J call may be wrong. Germline V gene data show CDR1 as SGHTA and CDR2 as FQGNSA. The CDR3 has 16 residues. CDR3 residues: CASSLGSERGIYEQYF. CDR3 in DNA: TGTGCCAGCAGCTTAGGGTCTGAGCGGGGGATCTACGAGCAGTACTTC.

Turning to this clone: One end of the junction is discordant with germline, which a read error may explain. The DNA of the CDR3 is TGTTCCAGCAGTTCCGGAGGGGCAGATACGCAGTATTTT. Its translation: CSSSSGGADTQYF. This sequence joins TRBV7-9 and TRBJ2-3, with D tentatively TRBD2 (6 bases). The germline CDR1 and CDR2 sequences are SEHNR and FQNEAQ (reference sequence). The CDR3 contains 13 residues.

The chain combines TRBV7-2 with TRBJ2-7; D is unclear. The CDR3 runs to 16 residues. Trimming pared 0 bases from V and 1 base from J, leaving 13 bases between. Germline V gene sequence: CDR1 SGHTA, CDR2 FQGNSA. DNA for the CDR3: TGTGCCAGCAGCTTAGCCCCGGGTTACACGTCCTACGAGCAGTACTTC. Protein sequence: CASSLAPGYTSYEQYF.

The chain has TRBV5-1 and TRBJ1-5, with D uncertain. The V gene's germline CDR1 is SGHRS and CDR2 YFSETQ. The CDR3 has 17 residues. With 0 bases removed from V and 0 bases from J, the gap between germline ends came to 13 bases. The CDR3 sequence: CASSLGGWNYSNQPQHF. The CDR3 DNA reads as TGCGCCAGCAGCTTGGGCGGATGGAATTATAGCAATCAGCCCCAGCATTTT.

The rearrangement joins TRBV5-1 to TRBJ1-6, with 8 nucleotides matching TRBD1. The CDR3 has 17 residues. Germline-derived CDR1 and CDR2 are SGHRS and YFSETQ. With V trimmed by 4 bases and J by 0 bases, 6 bases remained unmatched. CDR3 in DNA: TGCGCCAGCAGCCCCGGACAGGGAAGCTCCTATAATTCACCCCTCCACTTT. This codes for CASSPGQGSSYNSPLHF. Based on the CDR3 plus reference TRBV5-1 and TRBJ1-6, the full variable domain is KAGVTQTPRYLIKTRGQQVTLSCSPISGHRSVSWYQQTPGQGLQFLFEYFSETQRNKGNFPGRFSGRQFSNSRSEMNVSTLELGDSALYLCASSPGQGSSYNSPLHFGNGTRLTVT.

V usage is TRBV30 and J usage is TRBJ1-1; 7 positions match TRBD1. CDR1 is GTSNPN, CDR2 SVGIG, per germline (reference sequence). V shed 3 bases and J 5 bases; nucleotides not matched to a gene: 6. The CDR3 consists of 13 residues. The CDR3 protein is CAWSGTARTEAFF. The CDR3 DNA follows: TGTGCCTGGAGCGGGACAGCCAGGACTGAAGCTTTCTTT. The whole variable domain, remainder taken from reference TRBV30 and TRBJ1-1, is SQTIHQWPATLVQPVGSPLSLECTVEGTSNPNLYWYRQAAGRGLQLLFYSVGIGQISSEVPQNLSASRPQDRQFILSSKKLLLSDSGFYLCAWSGTARTEAFFGQGTRLTVV.

The chain employs TRBV7-8 and TRBJ1-5, with D perhaps matching TRBD1 (6 bases). CDR1 is SGHVS, CDR2 FQNEAQ, per germline. V was pared by 5 bases and J by 1 base, with 9 bases between. The CDR3 is 14 amino acids. The CDR3 reads CASSAGVSNQPQHF. The DNA of the CDR3 is TGTGCCAGCAGCGCAGGGGTAAGCAATCAGCCCCAGCATTTT.

The chain joins TRBV29-1 to TRBJ2-3; a weak D match, TRBD2 (7 bases). CDR3 length: 14 amino acids. V was clipped by 4 bases and J by 3 bases, with 14 bases between them. The germline V gene has CDR1 SQVTM and CDR2 ANQGSEA. The CDR3 spells CSVGRGAATDTQYF. Written as DNA, the CDR3 is TGCAGCGTTGGTCGGGGGGCCGCTACAGATACGCAGTATTTT.